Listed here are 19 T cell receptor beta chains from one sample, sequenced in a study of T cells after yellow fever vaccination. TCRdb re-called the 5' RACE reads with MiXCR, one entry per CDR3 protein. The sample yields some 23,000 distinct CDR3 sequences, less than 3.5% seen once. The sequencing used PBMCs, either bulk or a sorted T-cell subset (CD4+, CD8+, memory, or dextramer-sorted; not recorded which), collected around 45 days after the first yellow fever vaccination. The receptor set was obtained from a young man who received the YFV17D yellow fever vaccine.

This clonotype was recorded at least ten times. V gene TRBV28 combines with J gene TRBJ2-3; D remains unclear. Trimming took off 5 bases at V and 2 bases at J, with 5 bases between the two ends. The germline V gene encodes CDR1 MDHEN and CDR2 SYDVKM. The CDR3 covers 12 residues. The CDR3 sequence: CASSLYTDTQYF. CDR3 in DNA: TGTGCCAGCAGTCTTTACACAGATACGCAGTATTTT.

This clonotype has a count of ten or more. The CDR3 loop is CASSELRVADTQYF. For the CDR3, the DNA is TGTGCCAGCAGTGAACTTCGAGTGGCAGATACGCAGTATTTT. This rearrangement joins TRBV2 to TRBJ2-3, with D unresolved. V was trimmed by 2 bases and J by 4 bases, leaving 10 bases between them. Germline V CDR1 and CDR2: SNHLY, FYNNEI. The CDR3 sequence is 14 residues long. The whole variable domain, remainder taken from reference TRBV2 and TRBJ2-3, is EPEVTQTPSHQVTQMGQEVILRCVPISNHLYFYWYRQILGQKVEFLVSFYNNEISEKSEIFDDQFSVERPDGSNFTLKIRSTKLEDSAMYFCASSELRVADTQYFGPGTRLTVL.

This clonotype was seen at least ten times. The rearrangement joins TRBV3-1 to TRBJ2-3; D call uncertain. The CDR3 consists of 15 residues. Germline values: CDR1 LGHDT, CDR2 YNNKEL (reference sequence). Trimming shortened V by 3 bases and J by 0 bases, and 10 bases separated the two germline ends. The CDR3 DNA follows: TGTGCCAGCAGCCATGAGGCGGCAAGCACAGATACGCAGTATTTT. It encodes CASSHEAASTDTQYF.

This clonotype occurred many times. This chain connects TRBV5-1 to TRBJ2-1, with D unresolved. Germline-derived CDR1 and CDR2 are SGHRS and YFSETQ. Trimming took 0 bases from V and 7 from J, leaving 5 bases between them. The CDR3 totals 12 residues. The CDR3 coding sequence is TGCGCCAGCAGCTTGGTGGATAATGAGCAGTTCTTC. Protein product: CASSLVDNEQFF.

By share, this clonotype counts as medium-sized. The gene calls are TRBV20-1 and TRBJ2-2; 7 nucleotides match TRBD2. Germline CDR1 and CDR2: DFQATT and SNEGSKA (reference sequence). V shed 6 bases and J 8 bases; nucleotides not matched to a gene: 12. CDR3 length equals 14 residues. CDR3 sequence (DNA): TGCAGTGCCCTCGGGGGGACGCCCAGTGGGGAGCTGTTTTTT. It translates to CSALGGTPSGELFF.

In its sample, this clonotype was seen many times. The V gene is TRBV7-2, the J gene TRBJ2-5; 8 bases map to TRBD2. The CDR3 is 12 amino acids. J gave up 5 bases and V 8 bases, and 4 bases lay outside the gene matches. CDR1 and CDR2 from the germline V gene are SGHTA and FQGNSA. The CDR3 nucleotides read TGTGCCAGCCGCGGGGGGTGGGAGACCCAGTACTTC. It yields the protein CASRGGWETQYF.

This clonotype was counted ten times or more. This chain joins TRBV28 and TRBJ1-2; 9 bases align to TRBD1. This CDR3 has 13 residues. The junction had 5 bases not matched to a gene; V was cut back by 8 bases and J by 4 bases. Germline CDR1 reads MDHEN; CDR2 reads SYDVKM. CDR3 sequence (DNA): TGTGCCAGCGGCACGGGACAGGGCTATGGCTACACCTTC. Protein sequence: CASGTGQGYGYTF.

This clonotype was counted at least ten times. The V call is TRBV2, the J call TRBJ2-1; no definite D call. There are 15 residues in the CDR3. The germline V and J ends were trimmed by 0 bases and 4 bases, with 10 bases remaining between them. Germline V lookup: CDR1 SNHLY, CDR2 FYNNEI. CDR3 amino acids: CASSEAQAVYNEQFF. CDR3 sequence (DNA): TGTGCCAGCAGTGAAGCGCAGGCAGTTTACAATGAGCAGTTCTTC.

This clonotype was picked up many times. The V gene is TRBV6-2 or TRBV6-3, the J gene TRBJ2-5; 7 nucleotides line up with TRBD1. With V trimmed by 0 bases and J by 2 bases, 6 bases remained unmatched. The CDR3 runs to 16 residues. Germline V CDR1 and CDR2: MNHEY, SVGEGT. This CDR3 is CASSYSLLGQQETQYF. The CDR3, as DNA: TGTGCCAGCAGTTACTCGCTTCTGGGACAGCAAGAGACCCAGTACTTC.

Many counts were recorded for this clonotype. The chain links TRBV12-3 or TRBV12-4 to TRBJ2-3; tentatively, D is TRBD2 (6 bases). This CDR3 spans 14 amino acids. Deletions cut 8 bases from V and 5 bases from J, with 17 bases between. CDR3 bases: TGTGCCAGCGCGCGGGACTTTCGAGGAGATACGCAGTATTTT. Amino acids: CASARDFRGDTQYF.

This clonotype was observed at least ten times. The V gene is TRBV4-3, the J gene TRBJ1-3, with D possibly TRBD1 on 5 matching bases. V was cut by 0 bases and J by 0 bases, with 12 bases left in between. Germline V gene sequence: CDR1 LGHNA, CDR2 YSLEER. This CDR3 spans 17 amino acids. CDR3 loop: CASSQDPTGYSGNTIYF. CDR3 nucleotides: TGCGCCAGCAGCCAAGACCCCACAGGCTACTCTGGAAACACCATATATTTT.

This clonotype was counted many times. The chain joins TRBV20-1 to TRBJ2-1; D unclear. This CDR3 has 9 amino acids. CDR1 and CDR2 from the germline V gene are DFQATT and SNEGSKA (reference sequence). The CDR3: CSLVGEQFF. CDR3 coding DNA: TGCAGCCTTGTGGGTGAGCAGTTCTTC.

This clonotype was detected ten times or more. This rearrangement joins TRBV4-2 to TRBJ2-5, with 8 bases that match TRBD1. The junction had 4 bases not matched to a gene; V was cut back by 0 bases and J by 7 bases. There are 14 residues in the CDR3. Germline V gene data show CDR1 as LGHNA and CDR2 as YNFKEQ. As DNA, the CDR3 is TGTGCCAGCAGCCAAGAACCTGACAGGGGGACCCAGTACTTC. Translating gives CASSQEPDRGTQYF.

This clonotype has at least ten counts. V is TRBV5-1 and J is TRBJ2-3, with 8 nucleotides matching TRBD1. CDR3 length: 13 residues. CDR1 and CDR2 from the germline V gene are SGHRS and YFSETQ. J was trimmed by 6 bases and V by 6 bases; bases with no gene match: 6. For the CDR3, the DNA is TGCGCCAGCACCTTACAGGGGGAGGATACGCAGTATTTT. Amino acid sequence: CASTLQGEDTQYF.

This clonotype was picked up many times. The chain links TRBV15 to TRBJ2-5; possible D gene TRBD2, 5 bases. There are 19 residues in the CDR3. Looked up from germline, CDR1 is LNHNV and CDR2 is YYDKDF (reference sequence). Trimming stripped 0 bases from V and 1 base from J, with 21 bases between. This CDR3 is CATSRDKTVGHAGQETQYF. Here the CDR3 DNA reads TGTGCCACCAGCAGAGATAAAACTGTTGGCCATGCGGGCCAAGAGACCCAGTACTTC.

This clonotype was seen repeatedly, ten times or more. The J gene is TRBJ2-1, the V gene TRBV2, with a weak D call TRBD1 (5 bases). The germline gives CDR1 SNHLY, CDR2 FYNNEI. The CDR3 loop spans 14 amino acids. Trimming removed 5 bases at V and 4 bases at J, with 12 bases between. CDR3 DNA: TGTGCCAGCAGTCAGGGTCGGCTTTACAATGAGCAGTTCTTC. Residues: CASSQGRLYNEQFF.

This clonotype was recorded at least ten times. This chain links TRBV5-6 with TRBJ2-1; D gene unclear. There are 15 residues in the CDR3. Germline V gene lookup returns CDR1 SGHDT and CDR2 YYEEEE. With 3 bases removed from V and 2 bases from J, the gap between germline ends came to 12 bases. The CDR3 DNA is TGTGCCAGCAGCTCGACACCAAGCCCCTACAATGAGCAGTTCTTC. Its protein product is CASSSTPSPYNEQFF.

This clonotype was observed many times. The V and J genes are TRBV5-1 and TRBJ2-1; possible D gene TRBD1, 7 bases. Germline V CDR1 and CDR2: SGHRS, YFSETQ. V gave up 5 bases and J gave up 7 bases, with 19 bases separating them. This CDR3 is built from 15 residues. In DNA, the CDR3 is TGCGCCAGCAGGGGAACAGGGGAGGTGGAAAATGAGCAGTTCTTC. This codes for CASRGTGEVENEQFF.

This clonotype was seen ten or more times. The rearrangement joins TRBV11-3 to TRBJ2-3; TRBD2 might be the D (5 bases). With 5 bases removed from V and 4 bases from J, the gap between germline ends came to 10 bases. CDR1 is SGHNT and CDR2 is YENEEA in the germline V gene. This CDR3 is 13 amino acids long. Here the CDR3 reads CASSLPGADTQYF. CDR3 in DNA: TGTGCCAGCAGCCTCCCCGGGGCAGATACGCAGTATTTT.